This is a list of T cell receptor beta chains from one sample in a study of T cell repertoires in ileal Crohn's disease. Clones were read by immunoSEQ multiplex PCR, and TCRdb kept only the in-frame ones, dropping some. The sample consists of about 4,900 clones, about nine tenths of them appearing once. Specimen: ileal tissue. The receptor source for this set is an adult with Crohn's disease. Both conserved end residues are part of each CDR3. Each record gives: CDR3 protein, CDR3 DNA, V gene, clone size, J gene, D gene. A D gene is named only where the DNA matches it firmly. Part of the rows lack a size; the others show once, few, many or a class for expanded clones.

CAISEGLAGSTDTQYF TGTGCCATCAGTGAAGGGCTAGCGGGGAGCACAGATACGCAGTATTTT TRBV10-3 few TRBJ2-3 TRBD2
CSAVRQDLQYF TGCAGTGCTGTGAGACAGGACCTTCAGTACTTC TRBV20-1 - TRBJ2-7 -
CASSPEGGGRPQHF TGTGCCAGCAGTCCCGAAGGGGGAGGGCGGCCCCAGCATTTT TRBV7-8 - TRBJ1-5 -
CASRRRAGGYNEQFF TGTGCAAGTCGGAGAAGGGCGGGGGGTTACAATGAGCAGTTCTTC TRBV12-2 - TRBJ2-1 -
CASSVGLEAPSNQPQHF TGTGCCAGCAGCGTAGGACTAGAAGCTCCTAGCAATCAGCCCCAGCATTTT TRBV9 - TRBJ1-5 -
CASSLAPGGGYEQYF TGTGCCAGCAGCTTAGCGCCGGGGGGGGGCTACGAGCAGTACTTC TRBV7-6 - TRBJ2-7 TRBD2
CATSQGGSPLHF TGTGCCACCAGTCAGGGAGGTTCACCCCTCCACTTT TRBV27 - TRBJ1-6 -
CASSISGTRTGELFF TGTGCCAGTAGTATATCAGGGACTCGAACCGGGGAGCTGTTTTTT TRBV19 - TRBJ2-2 -
CASSLAVSTDTQYF TGCGCCAGCAGCTTGGCAGTTAGCACAGATACGCAGTATTTT TRBV5-1 few TRBJ2-3 -
CAWKSLFGQGYNSPLHF TGTGCCTGGAAGTCTTTGTTCGGACAGGGGTATAATTCACCCCTCCACTTT TRBV30 few TRBJ1-6 TRBD1
CASSLEGGQRLNTEAFF TGTGCCAGCAGCTTAGAGGGGGGACAGAGACTGAACACTGAAGCTTTCTTT TRBV7-2 - TRBJ1-1 TRBD1
CASSFQAGGTDTQYF TGTGCCAGCAGCTTTCAGGCCGGGGGCACAGATACGCAGTATTTT TRBV5-6 - TRBJ2-3 -
CASSTQARSPLHF TGTGCCAGCAGTACCCAGGCGCGTTCACCCCTCCACTTT TRBV27 - TRBJ1-6 -
CASSEAVLAGVGYGYTF TGTGCCAGCAGTGAAGCCGTATTGGCAGGGGTTGGCTATGGCTACACCTTC TRBV6-1 - TRBJ1-2 -
CAWSVGQGARGYGYTF TGTGCCTGGAGTGTTGGGCAGGGGGCAAGAGGTTATGGCTACACCTTC TRBV30 - TRBJ1-2 TRBD1
CASSIGGRGETQYF TGTGCCAGTAGTATCGGCGGCAGAGGGGAGACCCAGTACTTC TRBV19 - TRBJ2-5 -
CASSPPGQGVYNEQFF TGTGCCAGCAGTCCACCGGGACAGGGGGTTTACAATGAGCAGTTCTTC TRBV28 - TRBJ2-1 TRBD1
CASSITGGSNEKLFF TGTGCCAGCAGTATCACAGGGGGCTCTAATGAAAAACTGTTTTTT TRBV6-5 - TRBJ1-4 TRBD1
CASRLPGGNTEAFF TGTGCCAGCAGACTACCTGGCGGGAACACTGAAGCTTTCTTT TRBV6-1 - TRBJ1-1 -
CASSWRGVSYEQYF TGTGCCAGCAGTTGGCGGGGGGTCTCCTACGAGCAGTACTTC TRBV6-1 - TRBJ2-7 TRBD2
CASSYQGANTGELFF TGTGCCAGCAGTTACCAGGGGGCAAACACCGGGGAGCTGTTTTTT TRBV6-6 - TRBJ2-2 TRBD1
CASSKTKTSGTYEQYF TGTGCCAGCAGCAAAACTAAAACTAGCGGCACCTACGAGCAGTACTTC TRBV21-1 - TRBJ2-7 -
CASSPQRGSTDTQYF TGTGCCAGCAGCCCACAGCGGGGGAGCACAGATACGCAGTATTTT TRBV7-9 few TRBJ2-3 TRBD2
CASSFDRTEAYEQYF TGTGCCAGCAGCTTCGACAGAACTGAAGCCTACGAGCAGTACTTC TRBV7-2 - TRBJ2-7 -
CASSPGTGYDYGYTF TGTGCCAGCAGCCCAGGGACAGGATACGACTATGGCTACACCTTC TRBV4-2 - TRBJ1-2 TRBD1
CASSESTPVDPKETQYF TGCGCCAGCAGTGAGTCGACTCCGGTCGATCCGAAGGAGACCCAGTACTTC TRBV10-1 - TRBJ2-5 -
CASSFWTRGTDTQYF TGTGCCAGCAGTTTCTGGACACGGGGCACAGATACGCAGTATTTT TRBV27 - TRBJ2-3 -
CASSLRVSGVRETQYF TGTGCCAGCAGCTTGCGGGTGTCGGGGGTACGTGAGACCCAGTACTTC TRBV5-6 - TRBJ2-5 -
CASSRAGVGTDTQYF TGTGCCAGCAGCCGTGCAGGGGTTGGCACAGATACGCAGTATTTT TRBV7-9 once TRBJ2-3 -
CASSLMGARYNEQFF TGTGCCAGCAGCTTAATGGGGGCACGATACAATGAGCAGTTCTTC TRBV5-6 - TRBJ2-1 -
CAGLRLISSYEQYF TGTGCCGGCCTTAGACTGATTAGCTCCTACGAGCAGTACTTC TRBV19 large TRBJ2-7 -
CSVERGGGEQFF TGCAGCGTTGAAAGGGGGGGAGGTGAGCAGTTCTTC TRBV29-1 - TRBJ2-1 -
CASSLDPGQGQPQHF TGCGCCAGCAGCTTGGATCCGGGACAGGGACAGCCCCAGCATTTT TRBV5-1 - TRBJ1-5 TRBD1
CASLTGTGYSNQPQHF TGTGCCAGTTTGACCGGGACAGGATATAGCAATCAGCCCCAGCATTTT TRBV19 - TRBJ1-5 TRBD1
CAISPQKQGSRTEAFF TGTGCCATCAGTCCTCAAAAACAGGGCTCGCGCACTGAAGCTTTCTTT TRBV10-3 - TRBJ1-1 -
CASSTNGGAGETQYF TGTGCCAGCAGTACAAACGGGGGGGCCGGAGAGACCCAGTACTTC TRBV7-3 - TRBJ2-5 TRBD2
CASSEARGSPLHF TGTGCCAGCAGTGAAGCCAGGGGATCACCCCTCCACTTT TRBV6-4 - TRBJ1-6 -
CASSLAGGHTYEQYF TGCGCCAGCAGCTTGGCGGGGGGACATACCTACGAGCAGTACTTC TRBV5-1 - TRBJ2-7 -
CASSYAGAGANQPQHF TGTGCCAGCAGCTACGCTGGGGCAGGGGCAAATCAGCCCCAGCATTTT TRBV7-2 - TRBJ1-5 -
CAWSRTGVYEQYF TGTGCCTGGAGTCGAACAGGGGTTTACGAGCAGTACTTC TRBV30 - TRBJ2-7 TRBD1
CASSPDRGSGEQYF TGTGCCAGCAGCCCCGATAGGGGGTCGGGCGAGCAGTACTTC TRBV7-3 - TRBJ2-7 -
CAWSVQWGGGAVGNTIYF TGTGCCTGGAGTGTACAATGGGGTGGGGGGGCTGTAGGAAACACCATATATTTT TRBV30 - TRBJ1-3 -
CASSYHDSYEQYF TGTGCCAGCAGTTATCATGACAGCTACGAGCAGTACTTC TRBV6-5 few TRBJ2-7 -
CASSLMGQGVNYGYTF TGTGCCAGCAGCCTAATGGGACAGGGGGTAAACTATGGCTACACCTTC TRBV5-5 - TRBJ1-2 TRBD1
CASRPQVHYGYTF TGTGCCAGCAGGCCTCAGGTCCACTATGGCTACACCTTC TRBV6-5 - TRBJ1-2 -
CASSLKGILGSEQYF TGTGCCAGTAGTCTCAAGGGGATTCTCGGGTCCGAGCAGTACTTC TRBV19 - TRBJ2-7 -
CASSLSRQGLAGSYEQYF TGTGCCAGCAGCTTAAGTCGTCAAGGACTGGCAGGCTCCTACGAGCAGTACTTC TRBV7-6 - TRBJ2-7 -
CASSKQGVDGYTF TGTGCCAGCTCAAAACAGGGTGTTGATGGCTACACCTTC TRBV18 - TRBJ1-2 -
CSVEDLGTSGGYNEQFF TGCAGCGTTGAAGATCTGGGGACTAGCGGGGGTTACAATGAGCAGTTCTTC TRBV29-1 once TRBJ2-1 TRBD2
CASSWQGGIISYEQYF TGCGCCAGCAGCTGGCAGGGGGGTATTATCTCCTACGAGCAGTACTTC TRBV5-1 - TRBJ2-7 -
CASSSGGTANTEAFF TGTGCCAGCAGCTCAGGAGGGACAGCGAACACTGAAGCTTTCTTT TRBV28 - TRBJ1-1 TRBD1
CASSPPLLGQGKFSYTF TGTGCCAGCTCACCACCCCTACTGGGACAGGGTAAATTTAGCTACACCTTC TRBV18 - TRBJ1-2 TRBD1
CASSPRTGGETQYF TGTGCCAGCAGCCCGAGGACAGGGGGAGAGACCCAGTACTTC TRBV5-4 - TRBJ2-5 TRBD1
CASSSSGGNTGELFF TGTGCCAGCAGCTCTAGCGGGGGGAACACCGGGGAGCTGTTTTTT TRBV4-2 - TRBJ2-2 TRBD2
CASSYSSGQSGYTF TGTGCCAGCAGTTACTCCTCTGGGCAGAGTGGCTACACCTTC TRBV6-5 - TRBJ1-2 -
CASTRGGSGNTIYF TGTGCCAGTACTAGAGGCGGCTCTGGAAACACCATATATTTT TRBV19 - TRBJ1-3 -
CASSMGASPLHF TGTGCCAGCAGCATGGGGGCTTCACCCCTCCACTTT TRBV7-2 - TRBJ1-6 -
CAWSRRGQRWDQPQHF TGTGCCTGGAGTCGTAGGGGGCAAAGGTGGGATCAGCCCCAGCATTTT TRBV30 - TRBJ1-5 TRBD1
CASSKGQGRSEAFF TGTGCCAGCAGCAAGGGACAGGGGCGCAGTGAAGCTTTCTTT TRBV7-8 - TRBJ1-1 TRBD1
CASSIQGVPEAFF TGTGCCAGTAGTATCCAGGGTGTCCCTGAAGCTTTCTTT TRBV19 - TRBJ1-1 -